The 21 T cell receptor beta chains below all came from one sample that was sequenced in a study of patients and donors after allogeneic stem cell transplantation. TCRdb recomputed calls from the RT-PCR reads with MiXCR, one row per CDR3 protein. The repertoire holds about a million distinct CDR3 sequences, with over 15% as singletons. The sequencing input was blood, either unsorted or a sorted T cell fraction (not recorded which). These receptors originate from a human donor who was either an allogeneic HSCT recipient or a stem cell or donor lymphocyte infusion donor (not recorded which). It is not recorded whose cells these are; they may come from a transplant donor.

This clonotype has only a few counts. The chain has TRBV4-1 and TRBJ2-7; D perhaps matches TRBD2 (6 bases). The V gene's germline CDR1 is MGHRA and CDR2 YSYEKL. Trimming stripped 3 bases from V and 0 bases from J, with 12 bases between. CDR3 length: 15 residues. CDR3 residues: CASSHRGGTSYEQYF. The CDR3 nucleotides are TGCGCCAGCAGCCACCGCGGCGGGACCTCCTACGAGCAGTACTTC.

This chain connects TRBV15 to TRBJ2-1; D is ambiguous. The CDR3 is 16 residues long. Germline CDR1 is LNHNV and CDR2 is YYDKDF (reference sequence). Trimming took off 3 bases at V and 3 bases at J, with 15 bases between the two ends. In DNA, the CDR3 is TGTGCCACCAGCAGGGTATTAGTGAGCCTCTACAATGAGCAGTTCTTC. The encoded protein is CATSRVLVSLYNEQFF.

J is TRBJ2-1 and V is TRBV7-2, with 8 bases aligning to TRBD2. Germline values: CDR1 SGHTA, CDR2 FQGNSA. The trim removed 5 bases at V and 4 bases at J, leaving 10 bases unmatched. The CDR3 covers 16 residues. The CDR3 nucleotides read TGTGCCAGCAGCCCCTCCGGATTAGCGGGGTACAATGAGCAGTTCTTC. The encoded protein is CASSPSGLAGYNEQFF.

This clonotype came up a few times. The rearrangement links TRBV7-2 to TRBJ2-5; 7 bases fit TRBD1. The CDR3 is 17 amino acids. Germline CDR1 reads SGHTA; CDR2 reads FQGNSA. The J segment lost 0 bases and the V segment lost 1 base, leaving 8 bases of the junction unmatched. The CDR3 sequence: CASSLGQKGANQETQYF. CDR3 DNA sequence: TGTGCCAGCAGCTTAGGACAAAAGGGGGCAAACCAAGAGACCCAGTACTTC. Together with reference TRBV7-2 and TRBJ2-5, the CDR3 gives the full variable domain: GAGVSQSPSNKVTEKGKDVELRCDPISGHTALYWYRQSLGQGLEFLIYFQGNSAPDKSGLPSDRFSAERTGGSVSTLTIQRTQQEDSAVYLCASSLGQKGANQETQYFGPGTRLLVL.

This clonotype came up many times. V gene TRBV6-2 or TRBV6-3 combines with J gene TRBJ2-1; D call uncertain. V shed 0 bases and J shed 8 bases, with 17 bases lying between them. CDR1 MNHEY and CDR2 SVGEGT come from the germline V gene. The CDR3 contains 16 residues. As DNA, the CDR3 is TGTGCCAGCAGTTACTCGATCGTTCTAGTTGGCGATGAGCAGTTCTTC. It encodes CASSYSIVLVGDEQFF.

In this sample, this clonotype turned up many times. The chain employs TRBV5-6 and TRBJ2-4; a weak D match, TRBD2 (5 bases). Looked up from germline, CDR1 is SGHDT and CDR2 is YYEEEE. The CDR3 totals 13 residues. The V end lost 0 bases, the J end lost 4 bases, and 5 bases lay between the germline ends. The CDR3 coding sequence is TGTGCCAGCAGCTTGGTAGCGAAAAACATTCAGTACTTC. Amino acids: CASSLVAKNIQYF.

This clonotype was counted only a few times. The chain has TRBV11-1 and TRBJ2-7; D possibly matches TRBD1 or TRBD2 (6 bases each). Germline V gene sequence: CDR1 SGHAT, CDR2 FQDESV (reference sequence). The CDR3 contains 15 residues. V gave up 1 base and J gave up 2 bases, with 12 bases separating them. The CDR3 loop reads CASSLGRGPAYEQYF. The CDR3 DNA reads TGTGCCAGCAGCTTAGGTCGGGGGCCTGCCTACGAGCAGTACTTC.

This clonotype was counted a few times. V and J are TRBV12-3 or TRBV12-4 and TRBJ2-1, with D perhaps assigned TRBD1 or TRBD2 (5 bases each). V was trimmed by 7 bases and J by 9 bases, leaving 19 bases between them. CDR3 length: 14 amino acids. The CDR3 DNA sequence: TGTGCCAGCACCGATGGAGGAAGGGGCGGTGAGCAGTTCTTC. Amino acid sequence: CASTDGGRGGEQFF.

The genes are TRBV7-9 and TRBJ2-7; a possible D gene is TRBD2 (5 bases). The germline V gene encodes CDR1 SEHNR and CDR2 FQNEAQ (reference sequence). Deletions cut 5 bases from V and 6 bases from J, with 17 bases between. The CDR3 covers 14 residues. This chain's CDR3 is CASSNPGISLEQYF. CDR3 sequence (DNA): TGTGCCAGCAGCAACCCCGGGATCTCTCTCGAGCAGTACTTC.

In its sample, this clonotype was seen a few times. V and J are TRBV5-1 and TRBJ2-7; D gene ambiguous. The germline V gene has CDR1 SGHRS and CDR2 YFSETQ. This CDR3 region has 14 residues. Trimming left V 0 bases short and J 2 bases short, with 9 bases between. The CDR3 DNA is TGCGCCAGCAGCTTGGGACGAACCCCCTACGAGCAGTACTTC. Translated: CASSLGRTPYEQYF. The full variable domain, its missing parts supplied by reference TRBV5-1 and TRBJ2-7, is KAGVTQTPRYLIKTRGQQVTLSCSPISGHRSVSWYQQTPGQGLQFLFEYFSETQRNKGNFPGRFSGRQFSNSRSEMNVSTLELGDSALYLCASSLGRTPYEQYFGPGTRLTVT.

This sequence joins TRBV20-1 and TRBJ2-3; 14 bases match TRBD2. The germline CDR1 and CDR2 sequences are DFQATT and SNEGSKA (reference sequence). V shed 3 bases, J shed 4 bases, and the junction held 6 bases outside the gene matches. This CDR3 spans 16 amino acids. The CDR3 reads CSASSMTSGGADTQYF. CDR3 DNA: TGCAGTGCTAGCTCCATGACTAGCGGGGGGGCAGATACGCAGTATTTT.

The V and J genes are TRBV12-3 or TRBV12-4 and TRBJ2-7; D gene ambiguous. V was trimmed by 3 bases and J by 0 bases, leaving 9 bases between them. This CDR3 is 14 amino acids long. CDR3 sequence reads: CASSFDGASYEQYF. The CDR3 coding sequence is TGTGCCAGCAGTTTCGACGGAGCCTCCTACGAGCAGTACTTC.

The chain joins TRBV7-6 to TRBJ2-5, with 11 bases aligning to TRBD2. V lost 4 bases and J lost 2; bases outside the gene matches: 6. Germline V gene lookup returns CDR1 SGHVS and CDR2 FNYEAQ. The CDR3 is 16 residues long. Written as DNA, the CDR3 is TGTGCCAGCAGCTCATTAGCGGGGGGGAGTCAAGAGACCCAGTACTTC. Amino acids: CASSSLAGGSQETQYF. The full variable domain, completed using reference TRBV7-6 and TRBJ2-5, is GAGVSQSPRYKVTKRGQDVALRCDPISGHVSLYWYRQALGQGPEFLTYFNYEAQQDKSGLPNDRFSAERPEGSISTLTIQRTEQRDSAMYRCASSSLAGGSQETQYFGPGTRLLVL.

The sample holds a few counts of this clonotype. The J gene is TRBJ1-1, the V gene TRBV19, with D unresolved. There are 13 residues in the CDR3. The germline V gene encodes CDR1 LNHDA and CDR2 SQIVND (reference sequence). V lost 1 base and J lost 1, with 4 bases in between. As DNA, the CDR3 is TGTGCCAGTAGTATAGCGACGAACACTGAAGCTTTCTTT. Encoded protein: CASSIATNTEAFF.

This sequence joins TRBV28 and TRBJ1-6; D unresolved. This CDR3 has 15 amino acids. Trimming cost V 6 bases and J 10 bases, with 19 bases left between them. In germline, CDR1 is MDHEN, CDR2 SYDVKM. CDR3 nucleotides: TGTGCCAGCAGCCCCATTAAGAGCAATCGGTCACCCCTCCACTTT. Protein product: CASSPIKSNRSPLHF.

The V and J genes are TRBV4-2 and TRBJ2-3; TRBD2 might be the D (6 bases). The germline V gene encodes CDR1 LGHNA and CDR2 YNFKEQ. V dropped 4 bases and J dropped 4 bases, with 15 bases sitting between them. The CDR3 spans 15 residues. The CDR3 reads CASSLGALAADTQYF. Here the CDR3 DNA reads TGTGCCAGCAGCCTTGGGGCACTAGCAGCAGATACGCAGTATTTT.

This chain uses TRBV12-3 or TRBV12-4 with TRBJ2-1; D gene unclear. With 2 bases removed from V and 6 bases from J, the gap between germline ends came to 17 bases. The CDR3 length is 16 residues. DNA of the CDR3: TGTGCCAGCAGTTTATATCATATGGCTATGGGCAATGAGCAGTTCTTC. This gives the protein CASSLYHMAMGNEQFF.

V gene TRBV11-2 combines with J gene TRBJ2-5, with D tentatively TRBD2 (6 bases). V was trimmed by 3 bases and J by 5 bases, leaving 19 bases between them. The CDR3 loop spans 16 amino acids. The germline CDR1 and CDR2 sequences are SGHAT and FQNNGV. The CDR3 DNA reads as TGTGCCAGCAGCTTCCGACCGGGACTGAGTTTCGAGACCCAGTACTTC. Translation gives CASSFRPGLSFETQYF.

Here the CDR3 reads CASSLEGRGRISSYNEQFF. The CDR3 DNA reads as TGCGCCAGCAGCTTGGAGGGCCGCGGGAGGATAAGCTCCTACAATGAGCAGTTCTTC. This rearrangement joins TRBV5-1 to TRBJ2-1; TRBD2 matches at 8 bases. The CDR3 loop spans 19 amino acids. The J segment lost 0 bases and the V segment lost 0 bases, leaving 11 bases of the junction unmatched. CDR1 is SGHRS, CDR2 YFSETQ, per germline.

The rearrangement uses TRBV20-1 and TRBJ2-5, with D maybe TRBD2 (6 bases). V was shortened by 7 bases and J by 3 bases, with 12 bases between the two germline ends. CDR1 and CDR2 from the germline V gene are DFQATT and SNEGSKA (reference sequence). The CDR3 runs to 12 residues. In DNA, the CDR3 is TGCAGTGTGTCACGGGGGAAAGAGACCCAGTACTTC. Amino acids: CSVSRGKETQYF.

This clonotype was counted ten times or more. The rearrangement joins TRBV7-2 to TRBJ2-3; D gene unclear. Germline V CDR1 and CDR2: SGHTA, FQGNSA. The CDR3 has 15 amino acids. Trimming cost V 3 bases and J 5 bases, with 15 bases left between them. CDR3: CASSFSPVAVDTQYF. The CDR3, as DNA: TGTGCCAGCAGCTTTTCCCCTGTCGCAGTAGATACGCAGTATTTT.